Each of the 32 T cell receptor beta chains below was sequenced from the same sample in a study of T cell responses to AZD1222 COVID-19 vaccine. Measured with immunoSEQ multiplex PCR; TCRdb has only the in-frame clones, and not every one. The table records some 56,000 clones, approximately 85% of them present only once. The sample here was peripheral blood, taken on day 0 of AZD1222 vaccination. The origin of the receptors is an adult in good health.

V and J are TRBV7-3 and TRBJ2-3; the D gene could be TRBD1 or TRBD2 (5 bases each). The V gene's germline CDR1 is SGHTA and CDR2 FQGTGA. V lost 4 bases and J 2 bases, leaving 16 bases between the germline ends. CDR3 length: 16 amino acids. CDR3 in amino acids: CASSSLVVGTTDTQYF. CDR3 coding DNA: TGTGCCAGCAGCTCCCTGGTTGTAGGGACCACAGATACGCAGTATTTT.

This clone was detected once. This chain connects TRBV3-1 (or the pseudogene TRBV3-2) to TRBJ1-6; no reliable D call. The germline gives CDR1 LGHDT, CDR2 YNNKEL (reference sequence). The ends were cut back, 6 bases at V and 4 bases at J, with 16 bases in the middle. This CDR3 has 16 residues. The CDR3 is CASSRNGIGYNSPLHF. The CDR3 DNA reads as TGTGCCAGCAGTAGGAATGGGATAGGTTATAATTCACCCCTCCACTTT.

The chain is built from TRBV3-1 (or the pseudogene TRBV3-2) and TRBJ1-1; D gene ambiguous. The CDR3 runs to 16 residues. CDR1 LGHDT and CDR2 YNNKEL come from the germline V gene (reference sequence). Trimming left V 0 bases short and J 4 bases short, with 15 bases between. DNA for the CDR3: TGTGCCAGCAGCCAAGAATTTGGGAACAGACCCACTGAAGCTTTCTTT. Protein product: CASSQEFGNRPTEAFF.

The V gene is TRBV6-6, the J gene TRBJ2-3; 8 bases line up with TRBD1. With V trimmed by 8 bases and J by 2 bases, 6 bases remained unmatched. CDR1 is MNHNY and CDR2 is SVGAGI in the germline V gene (reference sequence). The CDR3 consists of 14 residues. CDR3 protein: CASGTQGVTDTQYF. CDR3 sequence (DNA): TGTGCCAGCGGGACACAGGGGGTCACAGATACGCAGTATTTT.

This clone was detected only once. The rearrangement joins TRBV28 to TRBJ1-2; D call uncertain. The CDR3 runs 14 residues. Germline lookup yields CDR1 MDHEN and CDR2 SYDVKM. Trimming stripped 3 bases from V and 6 bases from J, with 14 bases between. The CDR3 protein is CASSFARREDGYTF. The DNA of the CDR3 is TGTGCCAGCAGTTTCGCTCGGAGGGAAGATGGCTACACCTTC.

The rearrangement links TRBV6-4 to TRBJ2-2, with 8 bases matching TRBD1. The CDR3 spans 16 residues. Germline V CDR1 and CDR2: MRHNA, SNTAGT. Germline trimming cut 4 bases from V and 6 bases from J; bases unmatched to any gene: 10. Here the CDR3 reads CASSARTGNGAGELFF. The CDR3 coding sequence is TGTGCCAGCAGTGCGAGGACAGGGAATGGGGCCGGGGAGCTGTTTTTT.

The chain couples TRBV14 to TRBJ1-1; 9 nucleotides line up with TRBD1. The J segment lost 3 bases and the V segment lost 4 bases, leaving 12 bases of the junction unmatched. The germline V gene has CDR1 SGHDN and CDR2 FVKESK. The CDR3 has 17 residues. The CDR3 DNA reads as TGTGCCAGCAGCCTCTACAGGGGGCGAGTTGTTTACACTGAAGCTTTCTTT. Amino acid sequence: CASSLYRGRVVYTEAFF.

This clone was recorded a few times. This chain's CDR3 is CASMGGARNGYTF. The DNA for the CDR3 is TGTGCCAGCATGGGGGGGGCTAGGAATGGCTACACCTTC. The chain is built from TRBV28 and TRBJ1-2, with TRBD1 as a possible D gene (6 bases). V was clipped by 7 bases and J by 6 bases, with 15 bases between them. The CDR3 has 13 amino acids. CDR1 is MDHEN, CDR2 SYDVKM, per germline.

The genes are TRBV28 and TRBJ1-1, with 8 bases aligning to TRBD1. Germline assignment: CDR1 MDHEN and CDR2 SYDVKM. The J segment lost 0 bases and the V segment lost 2 bases, leaving 2 bases of the junction unmatched. The CDR3 is 15 amino acids. CDR3 DNA: TGTGCCAGCAGTTTAAGACAGGGGATGAACACTGAAGCTTTCTTT. This translates into CASSLRQGMNTEAFF.

The V and J genes are TRBV4-1 and TRBJ2-2, with TRBD2 identical over 7 bases. V lost 3 bases and J lost 6; bases outside the gene matches: 16. CDR1 and CDR2 from the germline V gene are MGHRA and YSYEKL. This CDR3 contains 18 residues. The CDR3 DNA reads TGCGCCAGCAGCCACGGCCCGCCCGGGACTGGGGGGGCCGGGGAGCTGTTTTTT. This gives the protein CASSHGPPGTGGAGELFF.

The chain has TRBV6-5 and TRBJ1-6, with 7 bases aligning to TRBD1. V was clipped by 6 bases and J by 4 bases; unmatched bases: 6. The CDR3 is 15 residues long. Germline loops: CDR1 MNHEY, CDR2 SVGAGI. DNA for the CDR3: TGTGCCAGCAGCCTCAAGACAGGGTATAATTCACCCCTCCACTTT. This gives the protein CASSLKTGYNSPLHF.

The genes are TRBV6-6 and TRBJ1-3; D gene unclear. Trimming left V 4 bases short and J 4 bases short, with 2 bases between. The CDR3 length is 11 residues. Germline loops: CDR1 MNHNY, CDR2 SVGAGI (reference sequence). The CDR3 nucleotides are TGTGCCAGCAGTTGGGGAAACACCATATATTTT. It specifies CASSWGNTIYF.

J is TRBJ1-2 and V is TRBV7-8, with TRBD1 matching over 8 bases. The trim removed 5 bases at V and 5 bases at J, leaving 4 bases unmatched. The CDR3 runs to 13 residues. Germline V CDR1 and CDR2: SGHVS, FQNEAQ. Written as DNA, the CDR3 is TGTGCCAGCAGCCAAGGACAGGGATATGGCTACACCTTC. Translation gives CASSQGQGYGYTF.

The sample holds many counts of this clone. The J gene is TRBJ1-2, the V gene TRBV27, with D maybe TRBD1 (5 bases). CDR3 length equals 14 residues. Trimming removed 3 bases at V and 6 bases at J, with 14 bases between. Germline values: CDR1 MNHEY, CDR2 SMNVEV (reference sequence). The chain's CDR3 is CASSFRGDGDGYTF. The CDR3 DNA reads as TGTGCCAGCAGTTTTCGGGGGGATGGTGATGGCTACACCTTC.

The chain recombines TRBV3-1 (or the pseudogene TRBV3-2) with TRBJ1-3; D is ambiguous. The CDR3 spans 16 residues. Germline V lookup: CDR1 LGHDT, CDR2 YNNKEL (reference sequence). V lost 4 bases to trimming and J lost 4 bases, with 17 bases between them. CDR3 nucleotide sequence: TGTGCCAGCAGCCTCCTCTTAAACCGGGGAGGAAACACCATATATTTT. Protein product: CASSLLLNRGGNTIYF.

J is TRBJ2-2 and V is TRBV10-1; D is uncertain. V lost 0 bases to trimming and J lost 4 bases, with 6 bases between them. The CDR3 covers 14 residues. The V gene's germline CDR1 is WNHNN and CDR2 SYGVQD (reference sequence). The CDR3 loop reads CASSESRATGELFF. The CDR3 nucleotides read TGCGCCAGCAGTGAGTCTCGGGCCACCGGGGAGCTGTTTTTT.

This sequence joins TRBV24-1 and TRBJ2-1, with D perhaps TRBD1 (6 bases). The germline V gene encodes CDR1 KGHDR and CDR2 SFDVKD. The V end was cut by 4 bases, the J end by 2 bases, with 8 bases between. The CDR3 spans 14 residues. The CDR3 is CATSDQGTYNEQFF. The CDR3, as DNA: TGTGCCACCAGTGACCAGGGGACCTACAATGAGCAGTTCTTC.

The chain carries TRBV7-8 and TRBJ2-7, with D hard to call. The germline V gene has CDR1 SGHVS and CDR2 FQNEAQ. There are 11 residues in the CDR3. The ends were cut back, 5 bases at V and 6 bases at J, with 8 bases in the middle. This CDR3 reads CASSPYLEQYF. The CDR3 coding sequence is TGTGCCAGCAGCCCCTACCTCGAGCAGTACTTC. The full variable domain, with the rest looked up from reference TRBV7-8 and TRBJ2-7, is GAGVSQSPRYKVAKRGQDVALRCDPISGHVSLFWYQQALGQGPEFLTYFQNEAQLDKSGLPSDRFFAERPEGSVSTLKIQRTQQEDSAVYLCASSPYLEQYFGPGTRLTVT.

The chain employs TRBV6-5 and TRBJ2-3; D is ambiguous. V lost 6 bases and J 12 bases, leaving 16 bases between the germline ends. CDR1 is MNHEY, CDR2 SVGAGI, per germline. CDR3 length: 12 amino acids. CDR3 residues: CASRAGAGIQYF. The CDR3 DNA reads as TGTGCCAGCAGAGCAGGCGCAGGAATCCAGTATTTT.

The chain carries TRBV7-9 and TRBJ1-1; D gene unclear. This CDR3 has 15 amino acids. Trimming took 0 bases from V and 1 from J, leaving 9 bases between them. CDR1 and CDR2 (germline): SEHNR, FQNEAQ (reference sequence). This chain's CDR3 is CASSLAREGNTEAFF. The CDR3 bases are TGTGCCAGCAGCTTAGCGCGCGAAGGGAACACTGAAGCTTTCTTT.

The chain is built from TRBV15 and TRBJ1-5, with TRBD1 matching over 7 bases. V lost 6 bases and J lost 6; bases outside the gene matches: 8. The germline V gene has CDR1 LNHNV and CDR2 YYDKDF (reference sequence). The CDR3 loop spans 14 amino acids. CDR3 amino acids: CATRQTGDGQPQHF. The CDR3 DNA sequence: TGTGCCACCAGGCAAACAGGGGACGGTCAGCCCCAGCATTTT.

This rearrangement joins TRBV11-2 to TRBJ2-7; 8 bases match TRBD1. Germline V gene lookup returns CDR1 SGHAT and CDR2 FQNNGV. The CDR3 length is 15 residues. V lost 6 bases, J lost 5 bases, and 12 bases stayed unmatched. The CDR3 DNA reads TGTGCCAGCAGAATCAGAGGGACAGGTCCCCACGAGCAGTACTTC. Protein: CASRIRGTGPHEQYF.

The chain links TRBV2 to TRBJ2-2, with D hard to call. The ends were cut back, 5 bases at V and 7 bases at J, with 11 bases in the middle. This CDR3 region has 13 residues. The germline CDR1 and CDR2 sequences are SNHLY and FYNNEI. CDR3 sequence (DNA): TGTGCCAGCAGTCGGCAGAATGTCGGGGAGCTGTTTTTT. Translating gives CASSRQNVGELFF.

The rearrangement links TRBV28 to TRBJ2-5, with D hard to call. The CDR3 is 13 amino acids. The ends were cut back, 2 bases at V and 7 bases at J, with 11 bases in the middle. The V gene's germline CDR1 is MDHEN and CDR2 SYDVKM. Here the CDR3 reads CASSLRVVVTQYF. The CDR3 bases are TGTGCCAGCAGTTTAAGGGTTGTGGTGACCCAGTACTTC.

The V call is TRBV7-3, the J call TRBJ2-1; 8 bases match TRBD2. The CDR3 runs to 15 residues. V shed 5 bases and J 7 bases; nucleotides not matched to a gene: 10. The V gene's germline CDR1 is SGHTA and CDR2 FQGTGA. The CDR3 region has the DNA TGTGCCAGCAGCCTTTTAGCGGGAAGTGGAAATGAGCAGTTCTTC. This codes for CASSLLAGSGNEQFF.

This sequence joins TRBV3-1 (or the pseudogene TRBV3-2) and TRBJ1-2; the D is unclear. The germline gives CDR1 LGHDT, CDR2 YNNKEL (reference sequence). CDR3 length: 12 residues. Trimming took off 4 bases at V and 7 bases at J, with 10 bases between the two ends. CDR3 DNA sequence: TGTGCCAGCAGCCCCTCGACCGGTGGCTACACCTTC. It translates to CASSPSTGGYTF.

This clone has a single count. V gene TRBV28 combines with J gene TRBJ1-1; 8 bases are shared with TRBD1. With 1 base clipped from V and 0 bases from J, the junction kept 1 base outside the gene matches. From germline, CDR1 is MDHEN and CDR2 SYDVKM. The CDR3 length is 15 residues. CDR3: CASSLSDRVNTEAFF. DNA for the CDR3: TGTGCCAGCAGTTTATCGGACAGGGTGAACACTGAAGCTTTCTTT.

The chain recombines TRBV14 with TRBJ2-3, with D perhaps matching TRBD2 (5 bases). Trimming shortened V by 3 bases and J by 3 bases, and 10 bases separated the two germline ends. CDR1 and CDR2 from the germline V gene are SGHDN and FVKESK. The CDR3 has 14 amino acids. CDR3 loop: CASSQRRTTDTQYF. The CDR3 DNA follows: TGTGCCAGCAGCCAGCGACGGACTACAGATACGCAGTATTTT.

This chain uses TRBV29-1 with TRBJ1-2; D is unclear. Germline CDR1 and CDR2: SQVTM and ANQGSEA. This CDR3 contains 11 residues. V dropped 4 bases and J dropped 2 bases, with 5 bases sitting between them. As DNA, the CDR3 is TGCAGCGTTGTCGAGAACTATGGCTACACCTTC. Translated: CSVVENYGYTF.

The chain carries TRBV7-2 and TRBJ2-7; weak D call: TRBD1 (6 bases). CDR1 and CDR2 (germline): SGHTA, FQGNSA. With 5 bases removed from V and 5 bases from J, the gap between germline ends came to 19 bases. The length of the CDR3 is 15 residues. Here the CDR3 reads CASSGVWGRRNEQYF. In DNA form, the CDR3 reads TGTGCCAGCAGCGGGGTTTGGGGGCGCCGAAACGAGCAGTACTTC.

This clone was picked up a small number of times. This rearrangement joins TRBV19 to TRBJ2-5; D is ambiguous. The V gene lost 6 bases and the J gene lost 4 bases, with 12 bases spanning the gap. The CDR3 spans 13 residues. CDR1 is LNHDA and CDR2 is SQIVND in the germline V gene (reference sequence). The CDR3 DNA follows: TGTGCCAGTAGCGGTTCGGTAATAGAGACCCAGTACTTC. It is translated as CASSGSVIETQYF.

The J gene is TRBJ1-2, the V gene TRBV18, with 9 bases identical to TRBD1. Trimming cost V 5 bases and J 6 bases; bases outside gene matches: 7. The CDR3 has 14 amino acids. Per germline, CDR1 KGHSH and CDR2 LQKENI. In DNA form, the CDR3 reads TGTGCCAGCTCATCTTGGGACAGGGCCGATGGCTACACCTTC. It yields the protein CASSSWDRADGYTF.